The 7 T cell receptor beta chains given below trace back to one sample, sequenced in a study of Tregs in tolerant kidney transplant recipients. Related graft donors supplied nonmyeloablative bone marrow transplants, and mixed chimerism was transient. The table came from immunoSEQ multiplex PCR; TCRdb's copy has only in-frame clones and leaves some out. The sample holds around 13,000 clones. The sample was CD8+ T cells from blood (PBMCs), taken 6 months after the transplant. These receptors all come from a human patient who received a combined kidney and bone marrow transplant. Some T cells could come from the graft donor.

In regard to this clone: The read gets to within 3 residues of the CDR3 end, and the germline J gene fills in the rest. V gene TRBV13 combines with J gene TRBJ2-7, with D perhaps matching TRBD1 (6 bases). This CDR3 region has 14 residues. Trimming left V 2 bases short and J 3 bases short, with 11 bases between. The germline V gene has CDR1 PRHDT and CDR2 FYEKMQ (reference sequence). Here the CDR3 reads CASSLTGTIYEQYF. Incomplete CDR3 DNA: TGTGCCAGCAGCTTAACAGGGACCATCTACGAG.

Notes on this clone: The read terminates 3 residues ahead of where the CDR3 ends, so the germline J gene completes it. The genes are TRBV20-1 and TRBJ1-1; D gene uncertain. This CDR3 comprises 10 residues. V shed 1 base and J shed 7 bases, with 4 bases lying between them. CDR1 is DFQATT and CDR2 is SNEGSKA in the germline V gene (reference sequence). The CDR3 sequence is CSARAHEAFF. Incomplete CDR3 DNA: TGCAGTGCTAGAGCCCATGAA.

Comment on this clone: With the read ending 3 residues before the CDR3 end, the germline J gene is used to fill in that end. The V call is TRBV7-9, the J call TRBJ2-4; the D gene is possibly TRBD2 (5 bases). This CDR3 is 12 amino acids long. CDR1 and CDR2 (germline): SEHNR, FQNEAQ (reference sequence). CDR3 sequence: CASTLGVDGQYF. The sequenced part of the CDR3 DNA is TGTGCCAGCACCCTCGGGGTCGATGGT.

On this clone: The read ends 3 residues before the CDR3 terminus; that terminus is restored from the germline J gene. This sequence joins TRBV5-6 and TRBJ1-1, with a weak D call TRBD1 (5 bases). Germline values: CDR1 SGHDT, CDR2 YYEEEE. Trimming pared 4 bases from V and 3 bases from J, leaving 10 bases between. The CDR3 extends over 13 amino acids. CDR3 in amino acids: CASSQTGDTEAFF. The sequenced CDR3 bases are TGTGCCAGCAGCCAGACGGGGGACACTGAA.

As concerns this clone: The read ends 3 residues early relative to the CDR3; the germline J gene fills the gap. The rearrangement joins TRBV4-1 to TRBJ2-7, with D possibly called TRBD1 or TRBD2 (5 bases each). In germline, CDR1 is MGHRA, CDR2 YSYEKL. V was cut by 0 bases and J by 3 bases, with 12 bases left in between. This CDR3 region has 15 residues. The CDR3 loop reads CASSQEQDGNYEQYF. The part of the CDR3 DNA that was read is TGCGCCAGCAGCCAAGAACAGGACGGGAACTACGAG.

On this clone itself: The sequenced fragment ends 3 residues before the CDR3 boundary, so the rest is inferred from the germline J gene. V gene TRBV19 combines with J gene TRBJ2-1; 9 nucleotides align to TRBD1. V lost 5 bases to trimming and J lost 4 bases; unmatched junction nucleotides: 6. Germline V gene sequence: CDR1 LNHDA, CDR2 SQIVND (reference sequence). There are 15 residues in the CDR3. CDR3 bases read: TGTGCCAGTAGTGACAGGGACAGGGCGTACAATGAG. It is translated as CASSDRDRAYNE. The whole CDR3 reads CASSDRDRAYNEQFF. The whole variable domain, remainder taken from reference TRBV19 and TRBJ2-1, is DGGITQSPKYLFRKEGQNVTLSCEQNLNHDAMYWYRQDPGQGLRLIYYSQIVNDFQKGDIAEGYSVSREKKESFPLTVTSAQKNPTAFYLCASSDRDRAYNEQFFGPGTRLTVL.

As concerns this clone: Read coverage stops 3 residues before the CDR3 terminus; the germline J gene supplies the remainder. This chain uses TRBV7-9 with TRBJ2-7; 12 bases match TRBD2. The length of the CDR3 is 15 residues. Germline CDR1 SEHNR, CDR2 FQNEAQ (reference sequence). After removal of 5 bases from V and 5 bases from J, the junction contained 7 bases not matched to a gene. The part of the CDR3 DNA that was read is TGTGCCAGCAGCGACGGACTAGCGGGATTCAACGAG. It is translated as CASSDGLAGFNE. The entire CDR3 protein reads CASSDGLAGFNEQYF. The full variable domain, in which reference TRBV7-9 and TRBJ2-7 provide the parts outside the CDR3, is DTGVSQNPRHKITKRGQNVTFRCDPISEHNRLYWYRQTLGQGPEFLTYFQNEAQLEKSRLLSDRFSAERPKGSFSTLEIQRTEQGDSAMYLCASSDGLAGFNEQYFGPGTRLTVT.